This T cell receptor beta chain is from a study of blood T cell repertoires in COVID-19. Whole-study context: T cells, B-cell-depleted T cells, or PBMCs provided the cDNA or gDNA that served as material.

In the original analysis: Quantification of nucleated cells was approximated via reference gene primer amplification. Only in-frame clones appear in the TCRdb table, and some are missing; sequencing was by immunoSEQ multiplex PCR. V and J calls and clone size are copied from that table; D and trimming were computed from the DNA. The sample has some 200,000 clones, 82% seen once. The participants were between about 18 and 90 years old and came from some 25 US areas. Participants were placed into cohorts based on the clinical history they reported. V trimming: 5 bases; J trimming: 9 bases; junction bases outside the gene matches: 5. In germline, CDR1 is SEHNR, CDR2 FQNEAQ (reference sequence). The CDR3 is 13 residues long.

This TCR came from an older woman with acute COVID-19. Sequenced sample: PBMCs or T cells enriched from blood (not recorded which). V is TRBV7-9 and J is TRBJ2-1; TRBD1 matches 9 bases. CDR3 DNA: TGTGCCAGCAGCCGGACAGGGGTAGGTGAGCAGTTCTTC. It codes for CASSRTGVGEQFF.